A single T cell receptor (beta chain) is shown here with its context. TCRdb's copy holds only in-frame clones and misses some; the assay was immunoSEQ multiplex PCR. Of roughly 200,000 clones in the sample, over 80% are singletons; the top ten hold 1.5% to 2%. CDR3 size: 15 residues. V dropped 5 bases and J dropped 9; count of bases not matched to a gene: 8. CDR1 is SGHVS, CDR2 FQNEAQ, per germline. This sample is drawn from a study of control samples from healthy donors and cancer patients. The specimen sequenced was blood. The source of this sequence is a man between 25 and 39 years old in good health. V and J are TRBV7-8 and TRBJ1-6; 9 bases agree with TRBD1. The CDR3 DNA is TGTGCCAGCAGCCCCTCCGGGACAGGGCGTTCACCCCTCCACTTT. This gives the protein CASSPSGTGRSPLHF.